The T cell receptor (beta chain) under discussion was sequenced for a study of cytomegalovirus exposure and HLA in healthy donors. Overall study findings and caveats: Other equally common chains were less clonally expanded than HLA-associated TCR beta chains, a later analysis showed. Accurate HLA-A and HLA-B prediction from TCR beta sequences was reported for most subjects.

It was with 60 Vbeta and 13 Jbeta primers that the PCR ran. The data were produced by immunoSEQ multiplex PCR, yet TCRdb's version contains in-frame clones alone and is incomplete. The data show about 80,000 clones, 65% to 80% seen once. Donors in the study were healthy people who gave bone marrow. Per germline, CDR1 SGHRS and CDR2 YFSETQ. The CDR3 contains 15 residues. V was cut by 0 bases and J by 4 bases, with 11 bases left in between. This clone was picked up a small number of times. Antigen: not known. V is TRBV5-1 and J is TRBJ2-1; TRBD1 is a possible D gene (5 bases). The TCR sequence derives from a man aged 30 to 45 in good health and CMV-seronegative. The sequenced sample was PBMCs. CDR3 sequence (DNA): TGCGCCAGCAGCTTGGGGCAGGGTATTTACAATGAGCAGTTCTTC. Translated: CASSLGQGIYNEQFF.